Below, 32 T cell receptor beta chains from the same sample are listed, as sequenced in a study of cytomegalovirus exposure and HLA in healthy donors. The PCR contained 60 Vbeta and 13 Jbeta primers. TCRdb's table, derived via immunoSEQ multiplex PCR, lists solely in-frame clones and lacks some. In the table there are under 200,000 clones, approximately 80% of which are singletons. The sequenced material came from PBMCs. These receptors came from a woman aged 40 to 49 in good health and CMV-seropositive.

The J gene is TRBJ2-3, the V gene TRBV5-1, with D possibly TRBD1 on 5 matching bases. Germline loops: CDR1 SGHRS, CDR2 YFSETQ. The germline V and J ends were trimmed by 2 bases and 6 bases, with 10 bases remaining between them. This CDR3 is built from 13 residues. CDR3 loop: CASSLKGDDTQYF. The CDR3 DNA is TGCGCCAGCAGCTTAAAAGGGGATGATACGCAGTATTTT.

This chain joins TRBV5-1 and TRBJ1-2, with 8 positions matching TRBD1. Per germline, CDR1 SGHRS and CDR2 YFSETQ. The V gene end was trimmed by 0 bases and the J gene end by 6 bases; junction bases not matched to a gene: 4. CDR3 length equals 14 residues. DNA for the CDR3: TGCGCCAGCAGCTTGGAGACAGGGGTTCATGGCTACACCTTC. It specifies CASSLETGVHGYTF.

Here the CDR3 reads CAWSVGQSTTNEKLFF. The DNA of the CDR3 is TGTGCCTGGAGTGTGGGACAGTCGACAACTAATGAAAAACTGTTTTTT. V gene TRBV30 combines with J gene TRBJ1-4; 7 bases are a match to TRBD1. The V gene's germline CDR1 is GTSNPN and CDR2 SVGIG (reference sequence). V lost 0 bases and J lost 0; bases outside the gene matches: 4. The CDR3 has 16 amino acids.

This clone has only a few counts. This rearrangement joins TRBV6-1 to TRBJ1-4; no clear D. The CDR3 covers 14 residues. CDR1 MNHNS and CDR2 SASEGT come from the germline V gene. V dropped 3 bases and J dropped 5 bases, with 10 bases sitting between them. The CDR3, as DNA: TGTGCCAGCAGTGACCAAAGAGGCAATGAAAAACTGTTTTTT. It yields the protein CASSDQRGNEKLFF.

The chain has TRBV14 and TRBJ2-2; 11 bases fit TRBD2. The CDR3 contains 16 residues. Germline-derived CDR1 and CDR2 are SGHDN and FVKESK. The V and J ends lost 4 bases and 2 bases, in that order; junction bases with no gene match: 3. The CDR3 DNA sequence: TGTGCCAGCAGCCTACTAGCGGGAGCTAACACCGGGGAGCTGTTTTTT. Its protein is CASSLLAGANTGELFF.

The chain is built from TRBV30 and TRBJ2-5; tentatively, D is TRBD1 (5 bases). V shed 1 base and J shed 5 bases, with 11 bases lying between them. The germline CDR1 and CDR2 sequences are GTSNPN and SVGIG (reference sequence). The CDR3 runs to 13 residues. This chain's CDR3 is CAWSDGPGETQYF. The DNA for the CDR3 is TGTGCCTGGAGTGATGGGCCAGGGGAGACCCAGTACTTC.

The chain links TRBV5-6 to TRBJ2-7; D possibly corresponds to TRBD1 (5 bases). The CDR3 sequence is 14 residues long. V was pared by 2 bases and J by 1 base, with 10 bases between. The V gene's germline CDR1 is SGHDT and CDR2 YYEEEE. CDR3 loop: CASSLIDSSYEQYF. Written as DNA, the CDR3 is TGTGCCAGCAGCTTAATTGACAGTTCCTACGAGCAGTACTTC.

The V and J genes are TRBV30 and TRBJ2-5; D may be TRBD1 (5 bases). The V end was cut by 3 bases, the J end by 1 base, with 15 bases between. CDR1 and CDR2 (germline): GTSNPN, SVGIG (reference sequence). The CDR3 length is 15 residues. CDR3 loop: CAWSHSTGLQETQYF. The CDR3 coding sequence is TGTGCCTGGAGCCACTCAACAGGTCTCCAAGAGACCCAGTACTTC. Looking up the rest from reference TRBV30 and TRBJ2-5 gives the full variable domain: SQTIHQWPATLVQPVGSPLSLECTVEGTSNPNLYWYRQAAGRGLQLLFYSVGIGQISSEVPQNLSASRPQDRQFILSSKKLLLSDSGFYLCAWSHSTGLQETQYFGPGTRLLVL.

Only a few counts were recorded for this clone. This chain connects TRBV4-3 to TRBJ2-5, with 8 bases fitting TRBD2. Germline-derived CDR1 and CDR2 are LGHNA and YSLEER. The CDR3 loop spans 16 amino acids. J lost 0 bases, V lost 1 base, and 4 bases had no gene match. The CDR3 nucleotides are TGCGCCAGCAGCCAAGGTCCGCGGGGGGACCAAGAGACCCAGTACTTC. It is translated as CASSQGPRGDQETQYF.

This clone showed up just a few times. The chain is built from TRBV19 and TRBJ1-1, with unresolved D. CDR1 and CDR2 from the germline V gene are LNHDA and SQIVND (reference sequence). V gave up 0 bases and J gave up 4 bases, with 9 bases separating them. CDR3 length equals 14 residues. The CDR3 DNA reads as TGTGCCAGTAGTATAGAACCGACAAGCACTGAAGCTTTCTTT. Its translation is CASSIEPTSTEAFF.

V gene TRBV6-5 combines with J gene TRBJ2-5; TRBD2 matches 12 bases. Trimming cost V 5 bases and J 5 bases; bases outside gene matches: 3. CDR3 length equals 14 residues. The germline CDR1 and CDR2 sequences are MNHEY and SVGAGI. The CDR3 protein is CASSGTSGGETQYF. Written as DNA, the CDR3 is TGTGCCAGCAGTGGAACTAGCGGGGGGGAGACCCAGTACTTC.

The chain recombines TRBV7-9 with TRBJ1-1; TRBD1 aligns across 9 bases. This CDR3 region has 14 residues. Germline CDR1 reads SEHNR; CDR2 reads FQNEAQ (reference sequence). V trimming: 7 bases; J trimming: 1 base; junction bases outside the gene matches: 4. The CDR3 DNA is TGTGCCAGCACGTTGACAGGGGGGAACACTGAAGCTTTCTTT. Encoded protein: CASTLTGGNTEAFF.

The chain recombines TRBV30 with TRBJ2-1, with 9 bases matching TRBD2. The V segment lost 0 bases and the J segment 7 bases; nucleotides outside the gene matches: 7. The CDR3 contains 15 residues. Germline CDR1 GTSNPN, CDR2 SVGIG (reference sequence). CDR3 nucleotide sequence: TGTGCCTGGAGTGTATGGGCGGGAGGGGGTAATGAGCAGTTCTTC. Its translation: CAWSVWAGGGNEQFF. Based on the CDR3 plus reference TRBV30 and TRBJ2-1, the full variable domain is SQTIHQWPATLVQPVGSPLSLECTVEGTSNPNLYWYRQAAGRGLQLLFYSVGIGQISSEVPQNLSASRPQDRQFILSSKKLLLSDSGFYLCAWSVWAGGGNEQFFGPGTRLTVL.

The J gene is TRBJ1-1, the V gene TRBV10-3; TRBD1 aligns across 7 bases. V gave up 6 bases and J gave up 2 bases; unmatched junction bases: 3. The CDR3 runs to 13 residues. The germline CDR1 and CDR2 sequences are ENHRY and SYGVKD. CDR3 sequence reads: CAISRQGNTEAFF. In nucleotides, the CDR3 is TGTGCCATCAGCAGACAGGGCAACACTGAAGCTTTCTTT.

V and J are TRBV2 and TRBJ2-5, with a weak D call TRBD1 (5 bases). CDR3 length: 14 residues. The germline V gene has CDR1 SNHLY and CDR2 FYNNEI. The V end lost 6 bases, the J end lost 4 bases, and 15 bases lay between the germline ends. The DNA of the CDR3 is TGTGCCAGCAGGGCCCTTCCAGGGTCAGAGACCCAGTACTTC. This codes for CASRALPGSETQYF.

The chain uses TRBV18 and TRBJ1-1; a weak D match, TRBD1 (6 bases). The CDR3 runs to 14 residues. V was trimmed by 1 base and J by 4 bases, leaving 10 bases between them. From germline, CDR1 is KGHSH and CDR2 LQKENI. DNA for the CDR3: TGTGCCAGCTCACCACGGGAAGGGGGCACTGAAGCTTTCTTT. This codes for CASSPREGGTEAFF.

The rearrangement joins TRBV10-3 to TRBJ2-7; tentatively, D is TRBD1 (6 bases). Trimming shortened V by 7 bases and J by 5 bases, and 21 bases separated the two germline ends. Per the germline V gene, CDR1 is ENHRY and CDR2 is SYGVKD. This CDR3 has 15 amino acids. In DNA, the CDR3 is TGTGCCATCAAGGACGAGCAGGGGATGAGCCACGAGCAGTACTTC. Its translation is CAIKDEQGMSHEQYF.

The chain uses TRBV2 and TRBJ2-1; D unresolved. The CDR3 runs to 14 residues. V gave up 3 bases and J gave up 1 base, with 7 bases separating them. Germline V gives CDR1 SNHLY, CDR2 FYNNEI. The CDR3: CASSDIRSYNEQFF. CDR3 sequence (DNA): TGTGCCAGCAGTGACATCCGGTCCTACAATGAGCAGTTCTTC.

The chain uses TRBV5-1 and TRBJ1-3; D unresolved. Germline V gives CDR1 SGHRS, CDR2 YFSETQ. The germline V and J ends were trimmed by 7 bases and 4 bases, with 6 bases remaining between them. The CDR3 length is 11 residues. Here the CDR3 reads CASREGNTIYF. In DNA form, the CDR3 reads TGCGCCAGCCGTGAGGGAAACACCATATATTTT.

The J gene is TRBJ2-4, the V gene TRBV7-2, with 7 positions matching TRBD2. Trimming took 1 base from V and 3 from J; bases not matched to a gene: 9. This CDR3 has 17 residues. Germline V CDR1 and CDR2: SGHTA, FQGNSA. The CDR3 DNA sequence: TGTGCCAGCAGCTTAGGGCTGCAGCGGGGTTACAAAAACATTCAGTACTTC. This codes for CASSLGLQRGYKNIQYF. Variable domain in full (rest from reference TRBV7-2 and TRBJ2-4): GAGVSQSPSNKVTEKGKDVELRCDPISGHTALYWYRQSLGQGLEFLIYFQGNSAPDKSGLPSDRFSAERTGGSVSTLTIQRTQQEDSAVYLCASSLGLQRGYKNIQYFGAGTRLSVL.

The table lists this clone with a count of one. The rearrangement links TRBV4-3 to TRBJ2-5; 7 nucleotides align to TRBD1. Unmatched junction bases numbered 15, after V lost 4 bases and J lost 4 bases. Germline CDR1 reads LGHNA; CDR2 reads YSLEER. CDR3 length: 17 residues. The CDR3 reads CASSPHHQTGWVETQYF. The CDR3, as DNA: TGCGCCAGCAGCCCCCACCACCAGACAGGGTGGGTAGAGACCCAGTACTTC.

The gene calls are TRBV14 and TRBJ2-7, with TRBD2 identical over 8 bases. Per the germline V gene, CDR1 is SGHDN and CDR2 is FVKESK. This CDR3 region has 11 residues. J was trimmed by 11 bases and V by 2 bases; bases with no gene match: 2. The CDR3 region has the DNA TGTGCCAGCAGCCAACACGGGAGGGAGTACTTC. Its translation is CASSQHGREYF.

This rearrangement joins TRBV11-2 to TRBJ2-2; TRBD2 matches at 9 bases. The V gene end was trimmed by 4 bases and the J gene end by 5 bases; junction bases not matched to a gene: 11. The germline gives CDR1 SGHAT, CDR2 FQNNGV. The CDR3 spans 17 residues. In DNA form, the CDR3 reads TGTGCCAGCAGCTCCTTTCTAGCGGGGAGAGGTACCGGGGAGCTGTTTTTT. Protein product: CASSSFLAGRGTGELFF.

This clone was counted between two and nine times. The rearrangement joins TRBV30 to TRBJ1-6; 9 bases are shared with TRBD1. The CDR3 length is 15 residues. Trimming at V came to 3 bases and at J to 10 bases, leaving 10 bases not matched to a gene. CDR1 and CDR2 (germline): GTSNPN, SVGIG (reference sequence). This CDR3 is CAWRVPGTGQSPLHF. For the CDR3, the DNA is TGTGCCTGGAGGGTACCAGGGACAGGGCAATCACCCCTCCACTTT.

This chain joins TRBV7-8 and TRBJ1-5, with 7 bases matching TRBD1. Germline V lookup: CDR1 SGHVS, CDR2 FQNEAQ. The CDR3 has 14 amino acids. With 3 bases clipped from V and 4 bases from J, the junction kept 3 bases outside the gene matches. CDR3 protein: CASSFGQANQPQHF. CDR3 in DNA: TGTGCCAGCAGCTTTGGACAGGCAAATCAGCCCCAGCATTTT.

The chain employs TRBV4-3 and TRBJ1-1; D remains ambiguous. The CDR3 consists of 15 residues. The V end was cut by 0 bases, the J end by 1 base, with 9 bases between. Germline values: CDR1 LGHNA, CDR2 YSLEER. Here the CDR3 DNA reads TGCGCCAGCAGCCAAGATCCGTACTGGAACACTGAAGCTTTCTTT. As protein: CASSQDPYWNTEAFF.

The V gene is TRBV18, the J gene TRBJ2-2; D unclear. V was trimmed by 2 bases and J by 7 bases, leaving 17 bases between them. This CDR3 has 16 amino acids. Germline V gene data show CDR1 as KGHSH and CDR2 as LQKENI. This CDR3 is CASSPITNIPIGELFF. Here the CDR3 DNA reads TGTGCCAGCTCACCAATAACAAATATCCCCATCGGGGAGCTGTTTTTT. The complete variable domain, with remaining parts taken from reference TRBV18 and TRBJ2-2, reads NAGVMQNPRHLVRRRGQEARLRCSPMKGHSHVYWYRQLPEEGLKFMVYLQKENIIDESGMPKERFSAEFPKEGPSILRIQQVVRGDSAAYFCASSPITNIPIGELFFGEGSRLTVL.

The chain's CDR3 is CASSEDQGATGELFF. Written as DNA, the CDR3 is TGTGCCAGCAGTGAGGATCAGGGTGCTACCGGGGAGCTGTTTTTT. The J gene is TRBJ2-2, the V gene TRBV2; tentatively, D is TRBD1 (5 bases). This CDR3 comprises 15 residues. Germline CDR1 and CDR2: SNHLY and FYNNEI. Trimming shortened V by 3 bases and J by 5 bases, and 13 bases separated the two germline ends.

The V and J genes are TRBV7-2 and TRBJ2-7; TRBD1 aligns across 8 bases. The CDR3 totals 13 residues. CDR1 SGHTA and CDR2 FQGNSA come from the germline V gene. Losses at the gene ends were 8 bases for V and 4 bases for J; bases not matched to a gene: 7. This chain's CDR3 is CASARTGSYEQYF. In nucleotides, the CDR3 is TGTGCCAGCGCGAGGACAGGGTCGTACGAGCAGTACTTC.

J is TRBJ1-2 and V is TRBV5-1; D is uncertain. The length of the CDR3 is 15 residues. Germline loops: CDR1 SGHRS, CDR2 YFSETQ. V lost 0 bases to trimming and J lost 8 bases, with 17 bases between them. The CDR3, as DNA: TGCGCCAGCAGCTTGGAGGGATTGAGGGCTCAGGGCTACACCTTC. Translated: CASSLEGLRAQGYTF.

This clone has more than one count but fewer than ten. V is TRBV5-1 and J is TRBJ1-1, with D maybe TRBD1 (5 bases). Germline CDR1 reads SGHRS; CDR2 reads YFSETQ. V lost 3 bases to trimming and J lost 0 bases, with 9 bases between them. The CDR3 covers 14 residues. In DNA, the CDR3 is TGCGCCAGCAGCTACGCAGGGATGAACACTGAAGCTTTCTTT. Amino acids: CASSYAGMNTEAFF.

The chain uses TRBV27 and TRBJ1-1; D is undetermined. V was cut by 5 bases and J by 3 bases, with 25 bases left in between. CDR3 size: 18 residues. From germline, CDR1 is MNHEY and CDR2 SMNVEV (reference sequence). The CDR3: CASSPFSPRENFDTEAFF. The DNA of the CDR3 is TGTGCCAGCAGTCCCTTTTCCCCCCGGGAGAATTTTGACACTGAAGCTTTCTTT.